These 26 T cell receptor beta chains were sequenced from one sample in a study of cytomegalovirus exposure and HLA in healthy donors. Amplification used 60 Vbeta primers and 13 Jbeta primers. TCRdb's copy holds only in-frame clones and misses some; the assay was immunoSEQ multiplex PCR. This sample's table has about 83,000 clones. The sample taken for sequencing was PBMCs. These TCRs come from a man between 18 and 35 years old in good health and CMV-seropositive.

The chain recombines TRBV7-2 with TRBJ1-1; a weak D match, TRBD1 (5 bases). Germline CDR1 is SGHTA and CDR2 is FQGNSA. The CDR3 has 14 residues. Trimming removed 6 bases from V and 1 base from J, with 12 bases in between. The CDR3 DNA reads TGTGCCAGCAGTCCGGGACTGAGGAACACTGAAGCTTTCTTT. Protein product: CASSPGLRNTEAFF.

The CDR3 protein is CSVDGQTNTGELFF. The DNA for the CDR3 is TGCAGCGTTGATGGACAGACGAACACCGGGGAGCTGTTTTTT. The chain recombines TRBV29-1 with TRBJ2-2, with D perhaps matching TRBD1 (6 bases). V was trimmed by 3 bases and J by 0 bases, leaving 8 bases between them. CDR1 and CDR2 (germline): SQVTM, ANQGSEA. CDR3 length: 14 amino acids.

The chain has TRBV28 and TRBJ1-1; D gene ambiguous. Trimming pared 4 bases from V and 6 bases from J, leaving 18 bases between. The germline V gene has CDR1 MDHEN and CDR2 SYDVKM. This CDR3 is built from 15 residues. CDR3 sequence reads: CASSYRTGESAEAFF. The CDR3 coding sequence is TGTGCCAGCAGTTACCGAACTGGGGAGAGTGCTGAAGCTTTCTTT. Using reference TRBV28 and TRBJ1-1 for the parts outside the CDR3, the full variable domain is DVKVTQSSRYLVKRTGEKVFLECVQDMDHENMFWYRQDPGLGLRLIYFSYDVKMKEKGDIPEGYSVSREKKERFSLILESASTNQTSMYLCASSYRTGESAEAFFGQGTRLTVV.

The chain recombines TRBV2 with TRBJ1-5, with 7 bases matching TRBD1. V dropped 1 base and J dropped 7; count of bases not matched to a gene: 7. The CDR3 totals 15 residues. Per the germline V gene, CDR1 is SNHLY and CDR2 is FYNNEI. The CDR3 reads CASSEGQGIGQPQHF. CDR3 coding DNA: TGTGCCAGCAGTGAAGGACAGGGTATCGGCCAGCCCCAGCATTTT.

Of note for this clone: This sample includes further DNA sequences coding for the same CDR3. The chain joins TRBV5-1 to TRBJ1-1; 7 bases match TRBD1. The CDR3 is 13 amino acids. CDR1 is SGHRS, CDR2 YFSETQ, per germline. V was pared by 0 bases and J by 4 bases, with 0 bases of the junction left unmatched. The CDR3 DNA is TGCGCCAGCAGCTTGGACAGGGGCACTGAAGCTTTCTTT. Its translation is CASSLDRGTEAFF.

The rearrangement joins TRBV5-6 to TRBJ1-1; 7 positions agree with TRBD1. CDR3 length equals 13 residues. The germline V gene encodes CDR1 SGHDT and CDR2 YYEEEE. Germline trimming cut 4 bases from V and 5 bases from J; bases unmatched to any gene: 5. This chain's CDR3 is CASSTGQKTEAFF. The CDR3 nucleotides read TGTGCCAGCAGCACGGGACAGAAGACTGAAGCTTTCTTT.

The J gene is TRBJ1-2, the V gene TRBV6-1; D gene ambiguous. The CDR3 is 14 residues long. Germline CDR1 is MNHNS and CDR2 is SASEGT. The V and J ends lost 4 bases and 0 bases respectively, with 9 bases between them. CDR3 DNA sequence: TGTGCCAGCAGTGTCCACGGTTCTAACTATGGCTACACCTTC. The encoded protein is CASSVHGSNYGYTF.

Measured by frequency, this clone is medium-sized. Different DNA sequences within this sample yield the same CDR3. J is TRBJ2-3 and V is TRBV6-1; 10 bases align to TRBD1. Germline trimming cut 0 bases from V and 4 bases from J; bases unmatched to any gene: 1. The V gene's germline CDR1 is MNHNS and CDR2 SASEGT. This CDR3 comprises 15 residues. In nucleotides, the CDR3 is TGTGCCAGCAGTGAAGCGACAGGGGGCGCAGATACGCAGTATTTT. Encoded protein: CASSEATGGADTQYF.

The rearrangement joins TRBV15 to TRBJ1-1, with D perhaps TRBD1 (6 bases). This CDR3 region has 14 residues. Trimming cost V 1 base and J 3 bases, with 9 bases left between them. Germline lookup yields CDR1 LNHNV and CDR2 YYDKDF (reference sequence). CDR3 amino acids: CATSRVEGDTEAFF. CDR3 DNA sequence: TGTGCCACCAGCAGAGTTGAGGGGGACACTGAAGCTTTCTTT.

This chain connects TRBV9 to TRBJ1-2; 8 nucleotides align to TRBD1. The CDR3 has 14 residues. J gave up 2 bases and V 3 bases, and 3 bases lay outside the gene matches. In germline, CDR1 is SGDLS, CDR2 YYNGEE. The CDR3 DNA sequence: TGTGCCAGCAGCGCTAGGACAGGGAACTATGGCTACACCTTC. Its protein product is CASSARTGNYGYTF.

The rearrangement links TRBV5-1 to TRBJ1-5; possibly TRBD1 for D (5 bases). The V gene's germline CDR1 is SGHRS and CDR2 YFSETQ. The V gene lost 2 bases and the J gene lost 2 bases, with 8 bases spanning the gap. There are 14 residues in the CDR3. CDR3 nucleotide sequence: TGCGCCAGCAGCTTTCAGGGTGGCAATCAGCCCCAGCATTTT. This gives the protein CASSFQGGNQPQHF.

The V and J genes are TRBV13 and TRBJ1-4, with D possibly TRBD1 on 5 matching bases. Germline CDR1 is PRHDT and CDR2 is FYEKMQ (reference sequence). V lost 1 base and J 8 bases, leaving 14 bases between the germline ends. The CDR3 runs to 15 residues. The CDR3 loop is CASSLDAGDDEKLFF. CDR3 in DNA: TGTGCCAGCAGCTTAGATGCGGGGGACGACGAAAAACTGTTTTTT.

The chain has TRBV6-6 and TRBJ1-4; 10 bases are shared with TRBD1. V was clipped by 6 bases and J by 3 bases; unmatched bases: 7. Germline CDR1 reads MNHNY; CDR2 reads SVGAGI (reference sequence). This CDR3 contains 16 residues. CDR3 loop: CASRKGQGLANEKLFF. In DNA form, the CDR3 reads TGTGCCAGCAGGAAGGGACAGGGGCTCGCTAATGAAAAACTGTTTTTT.

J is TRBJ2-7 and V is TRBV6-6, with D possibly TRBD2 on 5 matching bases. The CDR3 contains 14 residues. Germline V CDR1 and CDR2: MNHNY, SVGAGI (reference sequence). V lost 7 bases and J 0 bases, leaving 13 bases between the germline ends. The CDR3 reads CASTRTGSSYEQYF. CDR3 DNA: TGTGCCAGCACCCGGACTGGAAGCTCCTACGAGCAGTACTTC.

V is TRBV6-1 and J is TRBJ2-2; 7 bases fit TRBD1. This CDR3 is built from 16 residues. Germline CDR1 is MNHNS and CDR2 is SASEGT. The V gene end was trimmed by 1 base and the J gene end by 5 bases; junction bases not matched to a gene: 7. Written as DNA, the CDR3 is TGTGCCAGCAGTGAAGGGGTTGAGGGGGCGACCGGGGAGCTGTTTTTT. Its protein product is CASSEGVEGATGELFF.

The CDR3, as DNA: TGCGCCAGCAGTTCCATACCCCCCTCGCAGGGCGACAAGGAAAAACTGTTTTTT. Translation gives CASSSIPPSQGDKEKLFF. The genes are TRBV5-1 and TRBJ1-4; D possibly corresponds to TRBD1 (5 bases). The CDR3 covers 18 residues. V was clipped by 5 bases and J by 8 bases, with 28 bases between them. Germline values: CDR1 SGHRS, CDR2 YFSETQ.

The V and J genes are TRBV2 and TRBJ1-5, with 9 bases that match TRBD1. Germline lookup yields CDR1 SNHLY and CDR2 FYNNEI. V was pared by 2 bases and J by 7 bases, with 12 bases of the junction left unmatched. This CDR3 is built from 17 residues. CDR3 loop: CASSEWATGGAGQPQHF. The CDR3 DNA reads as TGTGCCAGCAGTGAATGGGCTACAGGGGGCGCTGGGCAGCCCCAGCATTTT.

CDR3 in amino acids: CSAGTSGKGDEQFF. CDR3 coding DNA: TGCAGCGCCGGGACTAGCGGGAAGGGGGATGAGCAGTTCTTC. This rearrangement joins TRBV29-1 to TRBJ2-1; 13 nucleotides align to TRBD2. The CDR3 length is 14 residues. Looked up from germline, CDR1 is SQVTM and CDR2 is ANQGSEA. Trimming removed 7 bases from V and 8 bases from J; junction bases left unmatched: 8.

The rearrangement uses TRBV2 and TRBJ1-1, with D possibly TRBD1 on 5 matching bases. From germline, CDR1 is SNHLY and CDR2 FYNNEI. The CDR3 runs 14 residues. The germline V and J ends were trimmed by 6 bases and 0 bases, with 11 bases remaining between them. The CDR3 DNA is TGTGCCAGCAGGAAAGACAGCCTGAACACTGAAGCTTTCTTT. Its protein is CASRKDSLNTEAFF.

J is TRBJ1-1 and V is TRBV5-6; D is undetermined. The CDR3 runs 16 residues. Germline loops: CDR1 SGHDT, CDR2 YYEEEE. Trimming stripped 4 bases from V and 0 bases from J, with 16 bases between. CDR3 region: CASSLSGWEVNTEAFF. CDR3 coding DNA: TGTGCCAGCAGCCTGAGCGGGTGGGAGGTGAACACTGAAGCTTTCTTT.

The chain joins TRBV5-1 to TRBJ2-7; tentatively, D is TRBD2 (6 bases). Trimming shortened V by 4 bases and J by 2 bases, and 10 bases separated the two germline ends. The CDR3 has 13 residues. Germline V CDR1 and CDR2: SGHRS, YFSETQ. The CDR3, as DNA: TGCGCCAGCAGCGACGGGAGCGCCTACGAGCAGTACTTC. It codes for CASSDGSAYEQYF.

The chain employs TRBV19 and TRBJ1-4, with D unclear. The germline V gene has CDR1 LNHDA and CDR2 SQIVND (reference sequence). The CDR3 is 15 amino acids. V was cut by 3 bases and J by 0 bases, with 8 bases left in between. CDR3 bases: TGTGCCAGTAGTATGAGAGGCCCAACTAATGAAAAACTGTTTTTT. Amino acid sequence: CASSMRGPTNEKLFF.

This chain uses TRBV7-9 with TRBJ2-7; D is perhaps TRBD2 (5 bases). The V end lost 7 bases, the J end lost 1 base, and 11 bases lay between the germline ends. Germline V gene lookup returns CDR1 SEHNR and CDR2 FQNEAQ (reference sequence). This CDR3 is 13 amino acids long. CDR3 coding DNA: TGTGCCAGCACCACCGCGGGTTCCTACGAGCAGTACTTC. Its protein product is CASTTAGSYEQYF.

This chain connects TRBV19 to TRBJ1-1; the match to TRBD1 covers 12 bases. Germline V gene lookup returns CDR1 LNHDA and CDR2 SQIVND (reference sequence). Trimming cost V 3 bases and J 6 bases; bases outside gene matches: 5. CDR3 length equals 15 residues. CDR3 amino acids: CASSIEGTGGPEAFF. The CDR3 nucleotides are TGTGCCAGTAGTATCGAGGGGACAGGGGGCCCTGAAGCTTTCTTT. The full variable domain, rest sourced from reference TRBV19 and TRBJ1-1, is DGGITQSPKYLFRKEGQNVTLSCEQNLNHDAMYWYRQDPGQGLRLIYYSQIVNDFQKGDIAEGYSVSREKKESFPLTVTSAQKNPTAFYLCASSIEGTGGPEAFFGQGTRLTVV.

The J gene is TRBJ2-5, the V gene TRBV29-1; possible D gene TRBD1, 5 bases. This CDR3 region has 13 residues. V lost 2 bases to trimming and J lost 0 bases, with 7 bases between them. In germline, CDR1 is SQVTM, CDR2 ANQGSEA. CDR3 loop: CSVEKGNQETQYF. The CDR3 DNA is TGCAGCGTTGAAAAGGGGAACCAAGAGACCCAGTACTTC.

CDR3 sequence (DNA): TGTGCCTGCTCTAGCGGACTCACAGATACGCAGTATTTT. Protein product: CACSSGLTDTQYF. The chain recombines TRBV30 with TRBJ2-3, with TRBD2 matching over 7 bases. V dropped 6 bases and J dropped 2; count of bases not matched to a gene: 5. This CDR3 is built from 13 residues. Looked up from germline, CDR1 is GTSNPN and CDR2 is SVGIG (reference sequence).